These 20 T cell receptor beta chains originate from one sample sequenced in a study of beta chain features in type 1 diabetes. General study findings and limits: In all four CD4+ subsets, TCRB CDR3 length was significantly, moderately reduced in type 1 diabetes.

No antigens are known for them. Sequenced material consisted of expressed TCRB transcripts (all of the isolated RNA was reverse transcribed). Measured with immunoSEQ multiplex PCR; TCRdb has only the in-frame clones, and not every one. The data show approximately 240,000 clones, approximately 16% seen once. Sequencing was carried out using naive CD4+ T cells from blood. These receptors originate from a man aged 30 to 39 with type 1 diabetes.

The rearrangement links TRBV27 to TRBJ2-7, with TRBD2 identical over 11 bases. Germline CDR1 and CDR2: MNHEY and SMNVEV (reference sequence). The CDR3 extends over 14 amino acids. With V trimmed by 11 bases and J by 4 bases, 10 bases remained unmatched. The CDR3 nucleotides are TGTGCCGTTCGAACTAGCGGGAGTAGGTACGAGCAGTACTTC. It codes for CAVRTSGSRYEQYF.

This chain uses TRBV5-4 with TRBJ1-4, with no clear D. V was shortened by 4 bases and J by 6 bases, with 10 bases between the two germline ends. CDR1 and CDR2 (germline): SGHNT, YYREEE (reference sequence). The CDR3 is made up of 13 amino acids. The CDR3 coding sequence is TGTGCCAGCAGCACGTTGACGGATGAAAAACTGTTTTTT. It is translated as CASSTLTDEKLFF. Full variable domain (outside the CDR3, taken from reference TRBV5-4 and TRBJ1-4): ETGVTQSPTHLIKTRGQQVTLRCSSQSGHNTVSWYQQALGQGPQFIFQYYREEENGRGNFPPRFSGLQFPNYSSELNVNALELDDSALYLCASSTLTDEKLFFGSGTQLSVL.

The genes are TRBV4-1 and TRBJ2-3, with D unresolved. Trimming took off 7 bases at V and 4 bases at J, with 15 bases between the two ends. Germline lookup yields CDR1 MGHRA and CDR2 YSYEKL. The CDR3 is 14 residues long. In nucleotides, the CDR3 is TGCGCCAGCAAGACCCCTCTAGGTCCAGATACGCAGTATTTT. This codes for CASKTPLGPDTQYF.

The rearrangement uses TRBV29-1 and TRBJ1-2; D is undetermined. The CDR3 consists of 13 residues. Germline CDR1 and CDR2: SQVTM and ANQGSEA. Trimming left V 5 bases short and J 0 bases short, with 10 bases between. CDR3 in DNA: TGCAGCGTTCTGCTGCAAGCTAACTATGGCTACACCTTC. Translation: CSVLLQANYGYTF. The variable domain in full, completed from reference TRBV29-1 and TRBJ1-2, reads SAVISQKPSRDICQRGTSLTIQCQVDSQVTMMFWYRQQPGQSLTLIATANQGSEATYESGFVIDKFPISRPNLTFSTLTVSNMSPEDSSIYLCSVLLQANYGYTFGSGTRLTVV.

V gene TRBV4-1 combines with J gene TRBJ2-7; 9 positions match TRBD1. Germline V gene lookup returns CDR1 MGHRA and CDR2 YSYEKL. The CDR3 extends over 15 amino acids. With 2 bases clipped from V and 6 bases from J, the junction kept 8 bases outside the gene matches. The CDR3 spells CASSQPGTGRTEQYF. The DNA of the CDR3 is TGCGCCAGCAGCCAACCCGGGACAGGGAGGACCGAGCAGTACTTC.

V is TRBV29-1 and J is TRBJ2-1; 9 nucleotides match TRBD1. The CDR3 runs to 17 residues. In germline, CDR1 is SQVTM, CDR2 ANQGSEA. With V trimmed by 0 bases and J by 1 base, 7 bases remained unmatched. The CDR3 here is CSVEDVTGGTSYNEQFF. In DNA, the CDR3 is TGCAGCGTTGAAGATGTCACAGGGGGCACATCCTACAATGAGCAGTTCTTC.

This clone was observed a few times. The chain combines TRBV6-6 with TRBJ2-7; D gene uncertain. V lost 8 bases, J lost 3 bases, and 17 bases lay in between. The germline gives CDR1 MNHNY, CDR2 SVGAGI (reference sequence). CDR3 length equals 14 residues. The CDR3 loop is CASQKYDNYYEQYF. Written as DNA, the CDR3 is TGTGCCAGCCAGAAGTACGACAATTACTACGAGCAGTACTTC.

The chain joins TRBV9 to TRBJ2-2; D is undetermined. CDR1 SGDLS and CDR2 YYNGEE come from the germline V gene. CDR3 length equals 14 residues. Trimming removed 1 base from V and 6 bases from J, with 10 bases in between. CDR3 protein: CASSVSTAAGELFF. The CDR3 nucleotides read TGTGCCAGCAGCGTAAGCACCGCCGCCGGGGAGCTGTTTTTT.

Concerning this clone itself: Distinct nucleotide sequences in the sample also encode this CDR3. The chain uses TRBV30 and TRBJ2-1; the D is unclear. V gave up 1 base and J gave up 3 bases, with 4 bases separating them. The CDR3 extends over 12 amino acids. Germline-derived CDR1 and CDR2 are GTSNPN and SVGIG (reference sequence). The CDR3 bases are TGTGCCTGGAGTGGTAACTACAATGAGCAGTTCTTC. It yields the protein CAWSGNYNEQFF.

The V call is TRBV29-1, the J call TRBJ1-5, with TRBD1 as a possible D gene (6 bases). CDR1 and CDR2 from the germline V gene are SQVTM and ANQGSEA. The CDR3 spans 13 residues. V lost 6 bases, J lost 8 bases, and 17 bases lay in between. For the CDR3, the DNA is TGCAGCGTGGCACAATCCGAGGGGGAGCCCCAGCATTTT. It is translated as CSVAQSEGEPQHF.

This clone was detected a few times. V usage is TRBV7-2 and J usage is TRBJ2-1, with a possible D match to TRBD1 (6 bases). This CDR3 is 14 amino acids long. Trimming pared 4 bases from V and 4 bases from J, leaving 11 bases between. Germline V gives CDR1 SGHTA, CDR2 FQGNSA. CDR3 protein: CASSSRTAYNEQFF. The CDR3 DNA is TGTGCCAGCAGCTCAAGGACAGCTTACAATGAGCAGTTCTTC.

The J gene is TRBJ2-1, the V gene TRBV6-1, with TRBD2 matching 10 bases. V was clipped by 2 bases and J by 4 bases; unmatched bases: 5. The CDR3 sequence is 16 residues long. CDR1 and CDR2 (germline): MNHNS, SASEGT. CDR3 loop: CASSEFRLAGYNEQFF. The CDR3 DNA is TGTGCCAGCAGTGAATTCAGACTAGCGGGTTACAATGAGCAGTTCTTC.

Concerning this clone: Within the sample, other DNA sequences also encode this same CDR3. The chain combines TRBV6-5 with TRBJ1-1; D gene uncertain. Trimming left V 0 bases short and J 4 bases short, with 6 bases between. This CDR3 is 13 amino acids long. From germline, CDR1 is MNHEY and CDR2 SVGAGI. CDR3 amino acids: CASSYSRGTEAFF. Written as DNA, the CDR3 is TGTGCCAGCAGTTACTCGCGGGGCACTGAAGCTTTCTTT.

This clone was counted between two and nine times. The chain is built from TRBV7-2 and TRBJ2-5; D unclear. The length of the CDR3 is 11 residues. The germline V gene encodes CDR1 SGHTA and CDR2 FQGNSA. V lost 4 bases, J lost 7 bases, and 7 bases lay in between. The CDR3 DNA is TGTGCCAGCAGCTCGAGAGGGACCCAGTACTTC. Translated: CASSSRGTQYF.

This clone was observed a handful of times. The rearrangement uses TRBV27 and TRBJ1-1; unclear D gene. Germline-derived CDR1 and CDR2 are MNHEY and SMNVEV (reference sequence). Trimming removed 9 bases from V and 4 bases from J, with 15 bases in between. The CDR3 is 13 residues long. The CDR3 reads CARPSAGGTEAFF. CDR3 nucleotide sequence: TGTGCCAGACCGTCAGCTGGCGGCACTGAAGCTTTCTTT.

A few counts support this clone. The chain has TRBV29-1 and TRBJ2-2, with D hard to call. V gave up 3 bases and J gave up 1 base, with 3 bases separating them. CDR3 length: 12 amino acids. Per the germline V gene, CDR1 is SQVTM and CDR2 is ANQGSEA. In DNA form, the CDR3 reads TGCAGCGTTGACAGGAACACCGGGGAGCTGTTTTTT. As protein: CSVDRNTGELFF.

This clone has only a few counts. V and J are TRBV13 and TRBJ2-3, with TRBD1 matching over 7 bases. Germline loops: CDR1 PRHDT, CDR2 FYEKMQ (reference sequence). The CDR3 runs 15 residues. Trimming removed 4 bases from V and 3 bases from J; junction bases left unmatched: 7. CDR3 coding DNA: TGTGCCAGCAGCTCGACAGGGTTGGGGACAGATACGCAGTATTTT. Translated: CASSSTGLGTDTQYF.

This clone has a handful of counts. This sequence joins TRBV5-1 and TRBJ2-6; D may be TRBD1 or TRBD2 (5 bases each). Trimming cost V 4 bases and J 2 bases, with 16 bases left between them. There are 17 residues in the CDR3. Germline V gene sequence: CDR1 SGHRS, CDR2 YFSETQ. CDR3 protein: CASSPGNMGPGANVLTF. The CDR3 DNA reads TGCGCCAGCAGCCCCGGGAACATGGGGCCTGGGGCCAACGTCCTGACTTTC.

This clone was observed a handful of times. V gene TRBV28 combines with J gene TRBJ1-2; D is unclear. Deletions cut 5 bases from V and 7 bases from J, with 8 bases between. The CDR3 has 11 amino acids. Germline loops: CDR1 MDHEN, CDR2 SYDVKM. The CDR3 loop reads CASSVTLGYTF. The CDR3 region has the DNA TGTGCCAGCAGTGTTACCCTTGGCTACACCTTC.

CDR3 bases: TGCAGCGTTGAGGCGGGACAGGGGGCGGTTGGGGCCAACGTCCTGACTTTC. Protein: CSVEAGQGAVGANVLTF. This chain connects TRBV29-1 to TRBJ2-6, with TRBD1 identical over 12 bases. CDR3 length: 17 amino acids. V was clipped by 3 bases and J by 3 bases; unmatched bases: 6. Germline values: CDR1 SQVTM, CDR2 ANQGSEA.